This TCR beta chain is from a study of post-analysis software for immune sequencing data. Points from the study as a whole: Patients carried roughly 5 TRBV segments more frequently than controls did, and TRBV5-6, TRBV5-1 and TRBV20-1 were among them. Batch-matched samples strongly co-clustered by F measure.

The CDR3 spans 12 residues. Germline CDR1 is LGHNT and CDR2 is FRNRAP. The V gene lost 6 bases and the J gene lost 8 bases, with 11 bases spanning the gap. The TCR beta cDNA libraries contained unique molecular identifiers. Via MiXCR, TCRdb re-called the PCR reads, giving one row per CDR3 protein. The sample shows around 700,000 distinct CDR3 sequences, 55% to 70% of them seen only once. Notes on this clonotype: Its antigen is not identified.

This clonotype was obtained from a girl aged 2-10 years with multiple sclerosis. The chain links TRBV12-5 to TRBJ2-1; no firm D call. Sample: blood. This chain's CDR3 is CASGPRRDEQFF. CDR3 DNA: TGTGCTAGTGGCCCCAGAAGGGATGAGCAGTTCTTC.